Sequencing of this T cell receptor beta chain was carried out in a study of glioma-infiltrating T cells. Study-wide context: Dexamethasone exposure before glioma surgery was limited to six or fewer days. Blood libraries targeted roughly 4- to 10-fold coverage of 750,000 to 1,000,000 T cells. Findings and caveats of the study: Above-expected tissue-blood divergence occurred in all gliomas, most in low-grade ones. Patients with low tissue-blood divergence carried a signature set of shared blood CDR3 motifs.

As regards this clonotype: Antigen unknown. A read error may explain this, as a much larger clone is one base away.

TCR alpha and beta CDR3 regions were amplified from RNA using iRepertoire nested multiplex PCR. Using its own MiXCR run on the multiplex PCR reads, TCRdb lists one record per CDR3 protein. The sample shows 400,000 or so distinct CDR3 sequences, roughly two fifths of them seen only once. Sequencing was done on a sample of glioma tissue, nonneoplastic brain tissue, or PBMCs (not recorded which). The TCR sequence derives from a human donor with low-grade glioma or glioblastoma, undergoing nonglioma brain surgery, or in good health (not recorded which).

CDR3 DNA: TGTGCCAGCAGTCCGGACACTGGCTACGAGCAGTACTTC. As protein: CASSPDTGYEQYF. J is TRBJ2-7 and V is TRBV27; the D gene is possibly TRBD1 (5 bases). Germline CDR1 MNHEY, CDR2 SMNVEV (reference sequence). The CDR3 totals 13 residues. V was pared by 5 bases and J by 3 bases, with 11 bases between.